The 3 T cell receptor beta chains listed next were all sequenced from one sample in a study of blood T cell repertoires in COVID-19. Measured with immunoSEQ multiplex PCR; TCRdb has only the in-frame clones, and not every one. The table records about 470,000 clones, 75% to 90% of them present only once. Material for sequencing was PBMCs or T cells enriched from blood (not recorded which). These receptors came from a woman aged 18-35 years who had recovered from COVID-19.

The chain has TRBV21-1 and TRBJ1-1; the tabulated D call, TRBD1, remains unverified against the DNA. TRBV21-1 constitutes a pseudogene. The CDR3 is made up of 16 amino acids. The CDR3 DNA follows: TGTGCCAGCAGATCGAGTACAGGGAATTTTAACACTGAAGCTTTCTTT. As protein: CASRSSTGNFNTEAFF.

This clone has only one observation. The chain links TRBV14 to TRBJ1-4; unclear D gene. Germline V gene sequence: CDR1 SGHDN, CDR2 FVKESK. This CDR3 is built from 13 residues. V shed 0 bases and J shed 8 bases, with 7 bases lying between them. The CDR3 nucleotides are TGTGCCAGCAGCCAAGAACTCGGGGAAAAACTGTTTTTT. Translated: CASSQELGEKLFF.

This clone has just a few counts. The gene calls are TRBV2 and TRBJ1-6; 7 bases are a match to TRBD1. Trimming cost V 11 bases and J 6 bases; bases outside gene matches: 4. CDR3 length: 12 residues. Germline assignment: CDR1 SNHLY and CDR2 FYNNEI. The CDR3 bases are TGTGCCGGGGGGACAGTTAATTCACCCCTCCACTTT. Translating gives CAGGTVNSPLHF.